The 31 T cell receptor beta chains below all came from one sample that was sequenced in a study of T-cell reconstitution after alpha-beta-depleted transplantation in children. The library targeted TCRbeta and was prepared with unique molecular identifiers. Each CDR3 protein is one row after TCRdb ran MiXCR on the PCR reads. The top ten clones hold roughly a quarter of a sample with around 300,000 distinct CDR3 sequences, about 9.9% of them seen once. This specimen was peripheral blood, taken 180 days after TCRalphabeta/CD19-depleted stem cell transplant. These receptors were collected from a male patient between 2 and 15 years old who had a stem cell transplant for chronic granulomatous disease, so the T cells may come from the graft donor.

This clonotype was detected ten times or more. This rearrangement joins TRBV5-1 to TRBJ2-2, with TRBD1 matching over 10 bases. CDR1 is SGHRS and CDR2 is YFSETQ in the germline V gene. The CDR3 covers 17 residues. Trimming removed 4 bases from V and 0 bases from J; junction bases left unmatched: 6. The CDR3 region has the DNA TGCGCCAGCAGCGGCCCGGGACAGGGGTCGAACACCGGGGAGCTGTTTTTT. This codes for CASSGPGQGSNTGELFF.

This clonotype showed up many times. The rearrangement uses TRBV11-2 and TRBJ2-1; 10 bases align to TRBD2. J lost 2 bases, V lost 2 bases, and 12 bases had no gene match. The CDR3 spans 19 residues. CDR1 is SGHAT, CDR2 FQNNGV, per germline. For the CDR3, the DNA is TGTGCCAGCAGCTTAATGGCTAGCGGGGGAATGGGGGCCTACAATGAGCAGTTCTTC. Translating it yields CASSLMASGGMGAYNEQFF.

The sample holds many counts of this clonotype. The rearrangement uses TRBV6-5 and TRBJ2-1, with a tentative D call TRBD2 (5 bases). Germline lookup yields CDR1 MNHEY and CDR2 SVGAGI. V shed 0 bases and J shed 3 bases, with 6 bases lying between them. This CDR3 contains 14 residues. The CDR3 protein is CASSYSRVYNEQFF. The CDR3 region has the DNA TGTGCCAGCAGTTACTCGAGGGTCTACAATGAGCAGTTCTTC.

This clonotype was observed many times. The chain employs TRBV6-9 and TRBJ1-5; tentative D call: TRBD1 (6 bases). There are 12 residues in the CDR3. Germline loops: CDR1 MNHGY, CDR2 SVAAGI. The V end was cut by 7 bases, the J end by 5 bases, with 9 bases between. The CDR3 region has the DNA TGTGCCAGCAAACAGGGCGATCAGCCCCAGCATTTT. Its protein product is CASKQGDQPQHF.

There are many counts of this clonotype. This rearrangement joins TRBV29-1 to TRBJ2-7; 7 nucleotides align to TRBD1. V trimming: 6 bases; J trimming: 6 bases; junction bases outside the gene matches: 8. The CDR3 runs to 12 residues. Germline CDR1 reads SQVTM; CDR2 reads ANQGSEA. CDR3 bases: TGCAGCGTAACCAGGACAGGTTTCGAGCAGTACTTC. Its protein is CSVTRTGFEQYF.

This clonotype has at least ten counts. V gene TRBV20-1 combines with J gene TRBJ2-1, with 10 bases matching TRBD2. Trimming removed 6 bases from V and 2 bases from J; junction bases left unmatched: 1. The CDR3 runs to 13 residues. Per the germline V gene, CDR1 is DFQATT and CDR2 is SNEGSKA (reference sequence). CDR3 protein: CSALAGAYNEQFF. The DNA for the CDR3 is TGCAGTGCCCTAGCGGGGGCCTACAATGAGCAGTTCTTC.

This chain links TRBV28 with TRBJ2-3; TRBD2 is a possible D gene (5 bases). Trimming left V 8 bases short and J 2 bases short, with 17 bases between. This CDR3 is built from 15 residues. CDR1 and CDR2 (germline): MDHEN, SYDVKM. For the CDR3, the DNA is TGTGCCAGCGGCCCCGGGCTAGCCCTCACAGATACGCAGTATTTT. It encodes CASGPGLALTDTQYF. The whole variable domain, remainder taken from reference TRBV28 and TRBJ2-3, is DVKVTQSSRYLVKRTGEKVFLECVQDMDHENMFWYRQDPGLGLRLIYFSYDVKMKEKGDIPEGYSVSREKKERFSLILESASTNQTSMYLCASGPGLALTDTQYFGPGTRLTVL.

The chain uses TRBV2 and TRBJ2-1; 7 nucleotides match TRBD2. From germline, CDR1 is SNHLY and CDR2 FYNNEI. V dropped 6 bases and J dropped 0; count of bases not matched to a gene: 17. The CDR3 totals 19 residues. The CDR3 reads CASRSPTGRPNSSYNEQFF. CDR3 DNA sequence: TGTGCCAGCAGAAGTCCTACCGGGAGGCCCAACAGCTCCTACAATGAGCAGTTCTTC.

This clonotype showed up many times. The chain carries TRBV5-1 and TRBJ2-7; 13 bases fit TRBD2. The CDR3 sequence is 15 residues long. In germline, CDR1 is SGHRS, CDR2 YFSETQ. J was trimmed by 2 bases and V by 3 bases; bases with no gene match: 2. The chain's CDR3 is CASSSGLAGTYEQYF. The CDR3 DNA sequence: TGCGCCAGCAGCTCGGGACTAGCGGGAACCTACGAGCAGTACTTC.

This clonotype has ten or more counts. The rearrangement uses TRBV12-3 or TRBV12-4 and TRBJ2-3; D ambiguous. V lost 5 bases to trimming and J lost 4 bases, with 7 bases between them. The CDR3 is 12 amino acids. The CDR3: CASSPNADTQYF. The CDR3 coding sequence is TGTGCCAGCAGTCCCAATGCAGATACGCAGTATTTT.

This clonotype was seen many times. This chain links TRBV29-1 with TRBJ1-2; TRBD1 might be the D (5 bases). The CDR3 is 12 amino acids. The V and J ends lost 1 base and 5 bases respectively, with 8 bases between them. In germline, CDR1 is SQVTM, CDR2 ANQGSEA. This chain's CDR3 is CSVEAGPYGYTF. The CDR3, as DNA: TGCAGCGTTGAAGCGGGACCGTATGGCTACACCTTC.

This clonotype was picked up many times. The V gene is TRBV9, the J gene TRBJ2-2, with D perhaps given as TRBD1 or TRBD2 (5 bases each). The CDR3 is 16 amino acids. Trimming left V 0 bases short and J 8 bases short, with 17 bases between. CDR1 is SGDLS, CDR2 YYNGEE, per germline. The CDR3 protein is CASSVEEGLRYGELFF. The CDR3 DNA sequence: TGTGCCAGCAGCGTAGAAGAGGGGCTGAGGTATGGGGAGCTGTTTTTT.

This clonotype has ten or more counts. The chain couples TRBV10-3 to TRBJ2-5; TRBD1 is a possible D gene (5 bases). CDR3 length: 15 residues. The germline V gene has CDR1 ENHRY and CDR2 SYGVKD. V was trimmed by 3 bases and J by 1 base, leaving 12 bases between them. CDR3 coding DNA: TGTGCCATCAGTGATGACAGACGACTCCAAGAGACCCAGTACTTC. Residues: CAISDDRRLQETQYF.

This clonotype was seen at least ten times. The J gene is TRBJ2-3, the V gene TRBV12-3 or TRBV12-4; D perhaps matches TRBD2 (7 bases). There are 16 residues in the CDR3. The V end was cut by 7 bases, the J end by 0 bases, with 17 bases between. The CDR3 DNA follows: TGTGCCAGCAACTCTCCCCGGGGGGCGAGCACAGATACGCAGTATTTT. It translates to CASNSPRGASTDTQYF.

There are many counts of this clonotype. CDR3 sequence reads: CASSKRTSGPSYEQYF. The CDR3 DNA reads TGTGCCAGCAGCAAAAGAACTAGCGGGCCTTCCTACGAGCAGTACTTC. The V and J genes are TRBV11-2 and TRBJ2-7, with 9 bases fitting TRBD2. Germline V lookup: CDR1 SGHAT, CDR2 FQNNGV. The V segment lost 5 bases and the J segment 1 base; nucleotides outside the gene matches: 9. CDR3 size: 16 residues. Supplemented by reference TRBV11-2 and TRBJ2-7, the full variable domain reads EAGVAQSPRYKIIEKRQSVAFWCNPISGHATLYWYQQILGQGPKLLIQFQNNGVVDDSQLPKDRFSAERLKGVDSTLKIQPAKLEDSAVYLCASSKRTSGPSYEQYFGPGTRLTVT.

Ten or more counts support this clonotype. V usage is TRBV7-2 and J usage is TRBJ2-4; D remains unclear. CDR3 length: 15 amino acids. V shed 4 bases and J shed 0 bases, with 10 bases lying between them. Germline CDR1 reads SGHTA; CDR2 reads FQGNSA. Written as DNA, the CDR3 is TGTGCCAGCAGCTATGAAGTCCTAGCCAAAAACATTCAGTACTTC. Translated: CASSYEVLAKNIQYF.

This clonotype was counted at least ten times. The chain employs TRBV12-3 or TRBV12-4 and TRBJ2-1, with TRBD1 matching over 7 bases. V lost 2 bases and J lost 4; bases outside the gene matches: 5. The CDR3 has 15 amino acids. The CDR3, as DNA: TGTGCCAGCAGTTTATTGACAGGGCTATACAATGAGCAGTTCTTC. Protein product: CASSLLTGLYNEQFF.

The sample holds many counts of this clonotype. This chain connects TRBV18 to TRBJ2-5, with 7 nucleotides matching TRBD2. After removal of 6 bases from V and 5 bases from J, the junction contained 9 bases not matched to a gene. This CDR3 spans 14 amino acids. Germline CDR1 is KGHSH and CDR2 is LQKENI. The CDR3 reads CASSQGTNKETQYF. The CDR3 nucleotides read TGTGCCAGCTCGCAAGGGACTAATAAGGAGACCCAGTACTTC.

The table lists this clonotype with many counts. The chain carries TRBV5-1 and TRBJ2-1, with TRBD1 identical over 10 bases. CDR3 size: 16 residues. Germline trimming cut 4 bases from V and 5 bases from J; bases unmatched to any gene: 9. Per the germline V gene, CDR1 is SGHRS and CDR2 is YFSETQ. The CDR3 region is CASSLWGTGDNNEQFF. The CDR3 region has the DNA TGCGCCAGCAGCCTCTGGGGGACAGGGGACAACAATGAGCAGTTCTTC.

This clonotype appeared many times. This chain links TRBV4-3 with TRBJ2-1; D is possibly TRBD2 (6 bases). CDR3 length equals 17 residues. CDR1 is LGHNA, CDR2 YSLEER, per germline. With 0 bases removed from V and 8 bases from J, the gap between germline ends came to 20 bases. The chain's CDR3 is CASSQDPTRRVGDEQFF. CDR3 nucleotide sequence: TGCGCCAGCAGCCAAGACCCGACTAGAAGAGTTGGGGATGAGCAGTTCTTC.

This clonotype was recorded many times. The CDR3 sequence: CASSLAHLAGEGDTQYF. Written as DNA, the CDR3 is TGTGCCAGCAGCTTAGCGCACCTAGCGGGAGAAGGAGATACGCAGTATTTT. The chain employs TRBV7-8 and TRBJ2-3; 10 bases fit TRBD2. The CDR3 is 17 residues long. V trimming: 0 bases; J trimming: 5 bases; junction bases outside the gene matches: 8. From germline, CDR1 is SGHVS and CDR2 FQNEAQ.

Worth noting for this clonotype: A clone one base away is much larger, so this may be a read error. The chain recombines TRBV4-3 with TRBJ2-2; 7 bases match TRBD1. Germline V lookup: CDR1 LGHNA, CDR2 YSLEER. The CDR3 has 18 residues. This chain's CDR3 is CASSQDLRGGIGTGELLF. The CDR3 DNA reads TGCGCCAGCAGCCAAGATCTTAGAGGGGGCATTGGCACCGGGGAGCTGCTTTTT.

This clonotype was observed at least ten times. The rearrangement uses TRBV7-2 and TRBJ2-1, with D possibly TRBD2 on 5 matching bases. Germline CDR1 SGHTA, CDR2 FQGNSA. The V end was cut by 0 bases, the J end by 7 bases, with 22 bases between. The CDR3 has 18 residues. The CDR3 DNA sequence: TGTGCCAGCAGCTTAGCCCCTGGTGAACCGGAGAGGGTGAATGAGCAGTTCTTC. Translated, it gives CASSLAPGEPERVNEQFF.

This clonotype was seen at least ten times. The rearrangement uses TRBV7-6 and TRBJ1-3; D remains unclear. This CDR3 comprises 16 residues. V lost 1 base, J lost 2 bases, and 12 bases lay in between. The germline V gene encodes CDR1 SGHVS and CDR2 FNYEAQ. The CDR3 spells CASSLDGPLTGNTIYF. The CDR3 DNA reads as TGTGCCAGCAGCTTAGATGGTCCTTTGACTGGAAACACCATATATTTT. Looking up the rest from reference TRBV7-6 and TRBJ1-3 gives the full variable domain: GAGVSQSPRYKVTKRGQDVALRCDPISGHVSLYWYRQALGQGPEFLTYFNYEAQQDKSGLPNDRFSAERPEGSISTLTIQRTEQRDSAMYRCASSLDGPLTGNTIYFGEGSWLTVV.

This clonotype was seen at least ten times. The chain joins TRBV5-1 to TRBJ2-3, with D unclear. V lost 0 bases and J lost 4, with 15 bases in between. The CDR3 is made up of 16 amino acids. Looked up from germline, CDR1 is SGHRS and CDR2 is YFSETQ. In DNA, the CDR3 is TGCGCCAGCAGCTTGGTAGGGCCCCCCGGTCCAGATACGCAGTATTTT. This sequence encodes CASSLVGPPGPDTQYF.

This clonotype was counted at least ten times. J is TRBJ1-5 and V is TRBV27, with TRBD1 matching 8 bases. The V segment lost 7 bases and the J segment 5 bases; nucleotides outside the gene matches: 10. The CDR3 has 15 residues. Per the germline V gene, CDR1 is MNHEY and CDR2 is SMNVEV (reference sequence). The CDR3 protein is CASKTAGGSHQPQHF. DNA of the CDR3: TGTGCCAGCAAAACTGCAGGGGGCTCTCATCAGCCCCAGCATTTT.

This clonotype was found many times. This rearrangement joins TRBV5-1 to TRBJ2-7, with TRBD2 matching over 12 bases. The CDR3 length is 15 residues. J was trimmed by 7 bases and V by 4 bases; bases with no gene match: 9. CDR1 is SGHRS, CDR2 YFSETQ, per germline. The chain's CDR3 is CASSGGLAGVSEQYF. Written as DNA, the CDR3 is TGCGCCAGCAGCGGGGGACTAGCGGGCGTCAGTGAGCAGTACTTC.

A few counts support this clonotype. The genes are TRBV7-2 and TRBJ2-1, with 14 bases fitting TRBD2. The CDR3 length is 19 residues. V lost 0 bases to trimming and J lost 0 bases; unmatched junction nucleotides: 4. Germline-derived CDR1 and CDR2 are SGHTA and FQGNSA. Here the CDR3 DNA reads TGTGCCAGCAGCTTAGCGGGACTAGCGGGGGCTATCTCCTACAATGAGCAGTTCTTC. It translates to CASSLAGLAGAISYNEQFF.

This clonotype has ten or more counts. The rearrangement joins TRBV4-1 to TRBJ2-3, with D hard to call. The CDR3 has 14 residues. Trimming stripped 1 base from V and 0 bases from J, with 5 bases between. Germline CDR1 reads MGHRA; CDR2 reads YSYEKL. The CDR3 bases are TGCGCCAGCAGCCAAGCTGTCAGCACAGATACGCAGTATTTT. As protein: CASSQAVSTDTQYF.

There are many counts of this clonotype. V gene TRBV27 combines with J gene TRBJ2-7, with 8 bases matching TRBD1. The junction had 8 bases not matched to a gene; V was cut back by 6 bases and J by 4 bases. The germline V gene has CDR1 MNHEY and CDR2 SMNVEV (reference sequence). CDR3 size: 14 residues. In DNA form, the CDR3 reads TGTGCCAGCAGCGTCGGACAGGGAGGTTACGAGCAGTACTTC. Its protein is CASSVGQGGYEQYF.

This clonotype was seen a few times. One end of the junction fails to match germline, which may point to a read error. The chain recombines TRBV12-3 or TRBV12-4 with TRBJ1-2; no reliable D call. CDR3 size: 14 residues. CDR3 loop: CASSADSGYYGDTF. In nucleotides, the CDR3 is TGTGCCAGCAGTGCCGATTCGGGGTACTATGGCGACACCTTC.